These 4 T cell receptor beta chains were sequenced from one sample in a study of T cell repertoires in cytomegalovirus infection. TCRdb re-called the reads through MiXCR, storing one row per CDR3 protein. Of under 95,000 distinct CDR3 sequences in the sample, roughly half were seen once. Which antigens these TCRs recognize remains unknown. The material sequenced was CD8+ T cells from cultured PBMCs, taken from culture after CMV antigen stimulation. These receptors originate from a human donor in good health (CMV status not recorded). Some clones in this sample may be carry-over from other donors' samples.

The chain joins TRBV20-1 to TRBJ2-5; tentatively, D is TRBD2 (6 bases). Per germline, CDR1 DFQATT and CDR2 SNEGSKA (reference sequence). Trimming left V 3 bases short and J 1 base short, with 9 bases between. This CDR3 comprises 13 residues. The CDR3 spells CSARVAAQETQYF. CDR3 coding DNA: TGCAGTGCTAGGGTAGCGGCCCAAGAGACCCAGTACTTC.

The CDR3 DNA reads as TGTGCCAGTAAGTCTTCGGCCAGGGGCAATGAGCAGTTCTTC. Its protein is CASKSSARGNEQFF. J is TRBJ2-1 and V is TRBV19; D possibly corresponds to TRBD1 (6 bases). Trimming cost V 7 bases and J 6 bases, with 16 bases left between them. Germline V gene lookup returns CDR1 LNHDA and CDR2 SQIVND (reference sequence). CDR3 length equals 14 residues.

This clonotype turned up a few times. This CDR3 reads CASSFVLAGDGAQYF. As DNA, the CDR3 is TGTGCCAGCAGCTTTGTACTAGCGGGGGATGGGGCCCAGTACTTC. This chain joins TRBV7-2 and TRBJ2-5, with 11 nucleotides matching TRBD2. Per germline, CDR1 SGHTA and CDR2 FQGNSA. Losses at the gene ends were 3 bases for V and 9 bases for J; bases not matched to a gene: 9. The CDR3 length is 15 residues.

The CDR3 spells CASTPGGFTEAFF. The CDR3 nucleotides are TGTGCCAGCACCCCAGGGGGCTTTACTGAAGCTTTCTTT. V and J are TRBV27 and TRBJ1-1; 8 nucleotides agree with TRBD1. Looked up from germline, CDR1 is MNHEY and CDR2 is SMNVEV (reference sequence). The CDR3 has 13 amino acids. V dropped 7 bases and J dropped 5; count of bases not matched to a gene: 6.